These T cell receptor beta chains were read from a single sample in a study of CD8+ T cells in alopecia areata. Libraries were prepared by immunoSEQ multiplex PCR; TCRdb keeps only in-frame clonotypes and omits some of them. Of some 4,000 clones in the sample, roughly 60% were seen once. The sample consisted of skin, taken at week 4, from a patient treated with tofacitinib. The origin of the receptors is a human donor with alopecia areata. Both conserved end residues are part of each CDR3. Fields, in order: J gene, clone size, D gene, V gene, CDR3 DNA, CDR3 protein. The D gene is left open where the match is weak. Size is omitted from some rows. Given values are once, few, many or a class for expanded clones.

TRBJ1-4,once,NA,TRBV29-1,TGCAGCGTTTGGGTAGGGACTAATGAAAAACTGTTTTTT,CSVWVGTNEKLFF
TRBJ2-4,NA,TRBD1,TRBV5-1,TGCGCCAGCAGCTCCACCGGGACAGTGGAAAACATTCAGTACTTC,CASSSTGTVENIQYF
TRBJ2-1,NA,TRBD2,TRBV29-1,TGCAGCGTTGATTTTGCGGGAGGGAACTACAATGAGCAGTTCTTC,CSVDFAGGNYNEQFF
TRBJ2-3,NA,TRBD2,TRBV7-2,TGTGCCAGCAGGGGGGGGACTCCTAACCCTCGAGGTACGCAGTATTTT,CASRGGTPNPRGTQYF
TRBJ2-1,once,NA,TRBV2,TGTGCCAGCATTTTGACGCTCTCCTACAATGAGCAGTTCTTC,CASILTLSYNEQFF
TRBJ2-7,NA,NA,TRBV7-6,TGTGCCAGCAGCTTGGTTAGGACGGGCGAGCAGTACTTC,CASSLVRTGEQYF
TRBJ1-1,NA,NA,TRBV18,TGTGCCAGCTCACCACCGTTGGAACAGTGGCGGGCTTTCTTT,CASSPPLEQWRAFF
TRBJ2-7,NA,TRBD2,TRBV10-3,TGTGCCACCGCTACTAGCGGTGGCTCCTACGAGCAGTACTTC,CATATSGGSYEQYF
TRBJ2-1,NA,TRBD1,TRBV11-2,TGTGCCAGCAGCTTAGGGGACAGTCATTTGGATGAGCAGTTCTTC,CASSLGDSHLDEQFF
TRBJ1-1,NA,NA,TRBV29-1,TGCAGCGTTGAAGGGCAGGTAGGGGGATTCGGGGGTGAAGCTTTCTTT,CSVEGQVGGFGGEAFF
TRBJ1-1,NA,NA,TRBV2,TGTGCCAGCAGTGATACAGGCGGGACTGAAGCTTTCTTT,CASSDTGGTEAFF
TRBJ2-7,NA,TRBD2,TRBV5-1,TGCGCCAGCAGCTTGGGACTAGCGGGAGGAACCTACGAGCAGTACTTC,CASSLGLAGGTYEQYF
TRBJ1-1,NA,NA,TRBV11-2,TGTGCCAGCAGCTTAAGAGCACGGGCCGAAGCTTTCTTT,CASSLRARAEAFF
TRBJ2-3,NA,NA,TRBV7-8,TGTGCCAGCAACCTATTCCCAGCGGGTAACGCAGATACGCAGTATTTT,CASNLFPAGNADTQYF
TRBJ2-5,NA,TRBD1,TRBV7-9,TGTGCCAGCAGCCCTCACGCGGGACAGGTGCAAGAGACCCAGTACTTC,CASSPHAGQVQETQYF
TRBJ1-1,few,TRBD1,TRBV19,TGTGCCAGTAGTATACAGGGGGCACCGAACACTGAAGCTTTCTTT,CASSIQGAPNTEAFF